Shown below are 14 T cell receptor beta chains from a single sample sequenced in a study of cytomegalovirus exposure and HLA in healthy donors. A multiplex PCR was run with 60 Vbeta primers and 13 Jbeta primers. Only in-frame clones appear in the TCRdb table, and some are missing; sequencing was by immunoSEQ multiplex PCR. The sample contains around 91,000 clones, around nine tenths of which appear only once. The sequenced sample was PBMCs. These receptors were taken from a man aged 25 to 45 in good health and CMV-seropositive.

Only one count was recorded for this clone. V gene TRBV28 combines with J gene TRBJ2-7; possible D gene TRBD2, 6 bases. Trimming cost V 2 bases and J 3 bases, with 11 bases left between them. CDR3 length: 14 amino acids. Germline CDR1 and CDR2: MDHEN and SYDVKM. CDR3 in DNA: TGTGCCAGCAGTTTAAGGGACTTTTACTACGAGCAGTACTTC. Translated, it gives CASSLRDFYYEQYF.

The rearrangement joins TRBV6-1 to TRBJ2-3; TRBD2 agrees at 13 bases. From germline, CDR1 is MNHNS and CDR2 SASEGT. The CDR3 sequence is 16 residues long. J lost 8 bases, V lost 2 bases, and 7 bases had no gene match. This chain's CDR3 is CASSEFPGLAGRTQYF. CDR3 DNA: TGTGCCAGCAGTGAATTTCCGGGACTAGCGGGACGTACGCAGTATTTT.

Only a few counts were recorded for this clone. This chain connects TRBV4-1 to TRBJ2-1, with TRBD2 matching 8 bases. This CDR3 spans 17 amino acids. Germline assignment: CDR1 MGHRA and CDR2 YSYEKL. V lost 6 bases to trimming and J lost 10 bases; unmatched junction nucleotides: 20. CDR3 sequence (DNA): TGCGCCAGCAGACCCTTTGCGGGAGGTACTCTTTTGGGCGAGCAGTTCTTC. Its translation is CASRPFAGGTLLGEQFF.

The chain couples TRBV7-9 to TRBJ2-1; possibly TRBD2 for D (5 bases). Trimming pared 6 bases from V and 7 bases from J, leaving 7 bases between. The CDR3 is made up of 11 amino acids. Germline CDR1 and CDR2: SEHNR and FQNEAQ (reference sequence). The CDR3 sequence: CASSGSNEQFF. DNA for the CDR3: TGTGCCAGCAGTGGGAGTAATGAGCAGTTCTTC.

CDR3 protein: CAARASGQETQYF. Written as DNA, the CDR3 is TGTGCCGCTAGGGCTAGCGGGCAAGAGACCCAGTACTTC. The gene calls are TRBV27 and TRBJ2-5; 8 bases map to TRBD2. This CDR3 is 13 amino acids long. The ends lost 11 bases at V and 2 bases at J; junction bases unmatched: 7. The V gene's germline CDR1 is MNHEY and CDR2 SMNVEV (reference sequence).

This clone has just one count. The V call is TRBV10-3, the J call TRBJ2-2; TRBD2 aligns across 13 bases. The CDR3 spans 18 residues. V trimming: 6 bases; J trimming: 3 bases; junction bases outside the gene matches: 10. The germline V gene encodes CDR1 ENHRY and CDR2 SYGVKD. CDR3 sequence: CAIRGTSGTISDTGELFF. The CDR3 coding sequence is TGTGCCATCAGGGGGACTAGCGGGACGATTTCGGACACCGGGGAGCTGTTTTTT.

The chain uses TRBV11-1 and TRBJ2-2; TRBD2 matches at 7 bases. Germline V gene data show CDR1 as SGHAT and CDR2 as FQDESV (reference sequence). The junction had 3 bases not matched to a gene; V was cut back by 1 base and J by 4 bases. CDR3 size: 15 residues. CDR3 loop: CASSLGGSGTGELFF. The CDR3 DNA reads TGTGCCAGCAGCTTAGGCGGGAGCGGCACCGGGGAGCTGTTTTTT.

Written as DNA, the CDR3 is TGTGCCAGCAGTTTGGGAGGGACAGGGGGTGAAGCTTTCTTT. Its translation: CASSLGGTGGEAFF. This rearrangement joins TRBV27 to TRBJ1-1, with 11 positions matching TRBD1. After removal of 3 bases from V and 7 bases from J, the junction contained 4 bases not matched to a gene. This CDR3 is 14 amino acids long. Germline CDR1 reads MNHEY; CDR2 reads SMNVEV (reference sequence).

In DNA, the CDR3 is TGCGCCAGCAGCTTGTTCGGGACTAGCGTAAACACAGATACGCAGTATTTT. The encoded protein is CASSLFGTSVNTDTQYF. The genes are TRBV5-1 and TRBJ2-3, with TRBD2 identical over 10 bases. CDR1 SGHRS and CDR2 YFSETQ come from the germline V gene. The V gene end was trimmed by 1 base and the J gene end by 2 bases; junction bases not matched to a gene: 7. This CDR3 region has 17 residues. The full variable domain, its missing parts supplied by reference TRBV5-1 and TRBJ2-3, is KAGVTQTPRYLIKTRGQQVTLSCSPISGHRSVSWYQQTPGQGLQFLFEYFSETQRNKGNFPGRFSGRQFSNSRSEMNVSTLELGDSALYLCASSLFGTSVNTDTQYFGPGTRLTVL.

The V gene is TRBV6-1, the J gene TRBJ2-3; D is undetermined. The CDR3 is 15 amino acids. Germline CDR1 reads MNHNS; CDR2 reads SASEGT. V was shortened by 5 bases and J by 1 base, with 13 bases between the two germline ends. This chain's CDR3 is CASSQVGSGTDTQYF. CDR3 sequence (DNA): TGTGCCAGCAGTCAGGTCGGCTCTGGCACAGATACGCAGTATTTT.

The chain uses TRBV29-1 and TRBJ2-7, with 11 bases that match TRBD2. This CDR3 spans 15 amino acids. In germline, CDR1 is SQVTM, CDR2 ANQGSEA. The J segment lost 1 base and the V segment lost 6 bases, leaving 8 bases of the junction unmatched. CDR3 sequence: CSVRLAGLPSYEQYF. Here the CDR3 DNA reads TGCAGCGTGAGACTAGCGGGACTTCCATCCTACGAGCAGTACTTC.

Comments on this clone: The identical CDR3 is also encoded by other nucleotide sequences in the sample. The chain carries TRBV2 and TRBJ1-1; D unresolved. V lost 9 bases, J lost 0 bases, and 14 bases lay in between. This CDR3 contains 14 residues. Germline values: CDR1 SNHLY, CDR2 FYNNEI. CDR3 residues: CASRLSVMNTEAFF. For the CDR3, the DNA is TGTGCCAGTAGACTCTCGGTAATGAACACTGAAGCTTTCTTT. Looking up the rest from reference TRBV2 and TRBJ1-1 gives the full variable domain: EPEVTQTPSHQVTQMGQEVILRCVPISNHLYFYWYRQILGQKVEFLVSFYNNEISEKSEIFDDQFSVERPDGSNFTLKIRSTKLEDSAMYFCASRLSVMNTEAFFGQGTRLTVV.

This chain links TRBV6-1 with TRBJ2-7; 9 bases match TRBD1. Germline V lookup: CDR1 MNHNS, CDR2 SASEGT. Unmatched junction bases numbered 7, after V lost 0 bases and J lost 4 bases. CDR3 length: 16 amino acids. This chain's CDR3 is CASSEAWDRAYYEQYF. The CDR3 coding sequence is TGTGCCAGCAGTGAAGCTTGGGACAGGGCTTATTACGAGCAGTACTTC.

This chain links TRBV28 with TRBJ2-7, with 13 bases identical to TRBD2. CDR1 is MDHEN and CDR2 is SYDVKM in the germline V gene. The length of the CDR3 is 17 residues. Germline trimming cut 2 bases from V and 5 bases from J; bases unmatched to any gene: 9. CDR3 sequence: CASSLPRLAGGHNEQYF. Written as DNA, the CDR3 is TGTGCCAGCAGTTTACCCCGACTAGCGGGAGGACATAACGAGCAGTACTTC.